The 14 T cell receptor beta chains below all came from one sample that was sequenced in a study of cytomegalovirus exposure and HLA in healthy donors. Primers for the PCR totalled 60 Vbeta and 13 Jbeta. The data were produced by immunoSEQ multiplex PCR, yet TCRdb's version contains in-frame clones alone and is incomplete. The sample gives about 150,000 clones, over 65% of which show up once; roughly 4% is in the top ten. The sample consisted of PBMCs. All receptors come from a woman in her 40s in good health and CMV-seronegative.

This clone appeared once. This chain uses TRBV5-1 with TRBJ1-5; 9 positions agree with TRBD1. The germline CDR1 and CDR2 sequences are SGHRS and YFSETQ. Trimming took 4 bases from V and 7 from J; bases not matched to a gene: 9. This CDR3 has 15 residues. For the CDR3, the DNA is TGCGCCAGCAGCCTGACAGGGGGTTTCGGACAGCCCCAGCATTTT. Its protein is CASSLTGGFGQPQHF.

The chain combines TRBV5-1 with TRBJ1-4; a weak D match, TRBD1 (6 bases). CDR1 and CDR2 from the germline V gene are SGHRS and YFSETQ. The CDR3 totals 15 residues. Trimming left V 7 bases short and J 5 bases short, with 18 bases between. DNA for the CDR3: TGCGCCAGCGGGCCGGGGGGGGCTCAAAATGAAAAACTGTTTTTT. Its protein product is CASGPGGAQNEKLFF. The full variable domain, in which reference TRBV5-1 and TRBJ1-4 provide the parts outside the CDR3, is KAGVTQTPRYLIKTRGQQVTLSCSPISGHRSVSWYQQTPGQGLQFLFEYFSETQRNKGNFPGRFSGRQFSNSRSEMNVSTLELGDSALYLCASGPGGAQNEKLFFGSGTQLSVL.

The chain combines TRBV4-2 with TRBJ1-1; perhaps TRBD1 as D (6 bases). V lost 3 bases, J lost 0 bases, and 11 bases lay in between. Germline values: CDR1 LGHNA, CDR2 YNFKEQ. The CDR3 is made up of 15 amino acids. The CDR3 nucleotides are TGTGCCAGCAGCCAGGCAGGGGCAATGAACACTGAAGCTTTCTTT. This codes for CASSQAGAMNTEAFF.

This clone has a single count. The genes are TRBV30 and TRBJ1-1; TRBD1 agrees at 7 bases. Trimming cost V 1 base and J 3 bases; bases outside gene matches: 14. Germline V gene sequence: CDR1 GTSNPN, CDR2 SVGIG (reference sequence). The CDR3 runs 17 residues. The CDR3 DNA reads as TGTGCCTGGAGTGCTTGGGCTCTCGACAGGGTGGACACTGAAGCTTTCTTT. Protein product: CAWSAWALDRVDTEAFF.

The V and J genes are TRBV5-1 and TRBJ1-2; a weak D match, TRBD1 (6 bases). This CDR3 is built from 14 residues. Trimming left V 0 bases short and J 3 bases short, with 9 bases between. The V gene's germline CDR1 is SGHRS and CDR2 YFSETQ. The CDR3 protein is CASSLGQADYGYTF. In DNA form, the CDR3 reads TGCGCCAGCAGCTTGGGACAGGCGGACTATGGCTACACCTTC. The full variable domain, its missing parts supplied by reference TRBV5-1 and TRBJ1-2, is KAGVTQTPRYLIKTRGQQVTLSCSPISGHRSVSWYQQTPGQGLQFLFEYFSETQRNKGNFPGRFSGRQFSNSRSEMNVSTLELGDSALYLCASSLGQADYGYTFGSGTRLTVV.

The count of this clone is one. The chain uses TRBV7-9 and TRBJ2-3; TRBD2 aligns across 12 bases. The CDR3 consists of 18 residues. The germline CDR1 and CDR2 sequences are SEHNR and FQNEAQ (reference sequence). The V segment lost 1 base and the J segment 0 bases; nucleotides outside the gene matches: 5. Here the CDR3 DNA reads TGTGCCAGCAGCTTAGTTCGGACTAGCGGGACTAGCACAGATACGCAGTATTTT. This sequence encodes CASSLVRTSGTSTDTQYF.

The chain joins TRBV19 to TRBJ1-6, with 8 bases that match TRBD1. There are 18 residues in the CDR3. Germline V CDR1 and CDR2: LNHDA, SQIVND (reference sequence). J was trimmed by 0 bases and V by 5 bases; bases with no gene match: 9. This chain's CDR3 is CASSPPDRAYSYNSPLHF. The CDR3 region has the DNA TGTGCCAGTAGTCCACCGGACAGGGCCTACTCCTATAATTCACCCCTCCACTTT.

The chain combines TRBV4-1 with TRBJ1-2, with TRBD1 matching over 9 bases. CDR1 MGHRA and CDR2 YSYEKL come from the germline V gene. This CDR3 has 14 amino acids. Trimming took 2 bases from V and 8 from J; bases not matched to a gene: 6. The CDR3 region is CASSQSGQGGGYTF. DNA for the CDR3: TGCGCCAGCAGCCAATCGGGACAGGGCGGCGGCTACACCTTC.

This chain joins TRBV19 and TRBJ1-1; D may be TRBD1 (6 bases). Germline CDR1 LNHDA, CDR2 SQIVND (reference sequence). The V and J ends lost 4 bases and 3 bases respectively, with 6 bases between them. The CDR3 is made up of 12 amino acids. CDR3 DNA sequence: TGTGCCAGTAGTAACAGGGACACTGAAGCTTTCTTT. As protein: CASSNRDTEAFF.

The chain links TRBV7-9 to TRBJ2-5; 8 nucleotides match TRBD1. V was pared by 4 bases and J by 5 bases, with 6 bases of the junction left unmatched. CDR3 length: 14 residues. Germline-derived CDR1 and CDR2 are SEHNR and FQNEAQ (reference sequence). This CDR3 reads CASSYTGGRETQYF. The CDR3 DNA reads TGTGCCAGCAGCTACACAGGGGGGAGGGAGACCCAGTACTTC.

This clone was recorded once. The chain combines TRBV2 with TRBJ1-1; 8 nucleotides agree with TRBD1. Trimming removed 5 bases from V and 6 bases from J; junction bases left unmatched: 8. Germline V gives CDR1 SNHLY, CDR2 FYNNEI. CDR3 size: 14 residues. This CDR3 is CASSLEKTGAEAFF. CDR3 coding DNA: TGTGCCAGCAGTCTGGAGAAGACAGGGGCTGAAGCTTTCTTT. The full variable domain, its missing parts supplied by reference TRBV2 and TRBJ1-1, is EPEVTQTPSHQVTQMGQEVILRCVPISNHLYFYWYRQILGQKVEFLVSFYNNEISEKSEIFDDQFSVERPDGSNFTLKIRSTKLEDSAMYFCASSLEKTGAEAFFGQGTRLTVV.

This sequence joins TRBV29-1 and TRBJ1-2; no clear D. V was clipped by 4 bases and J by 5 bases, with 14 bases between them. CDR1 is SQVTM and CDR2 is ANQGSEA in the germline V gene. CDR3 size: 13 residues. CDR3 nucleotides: TGCAGCGTTGTCGAGGGATCCTCTTATGGCTACACCTTC. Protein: CSVVEGSSYGYTF.

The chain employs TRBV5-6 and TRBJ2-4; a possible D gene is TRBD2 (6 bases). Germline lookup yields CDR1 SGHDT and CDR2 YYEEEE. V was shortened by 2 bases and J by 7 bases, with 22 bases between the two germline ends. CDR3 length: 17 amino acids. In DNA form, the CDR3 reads TGTGCCAGCAGCTTTCGCGGGACGGGTGGTATGGGGAACATTCAGTACTTC. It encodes CASSFRGTGGMGNIQYF.

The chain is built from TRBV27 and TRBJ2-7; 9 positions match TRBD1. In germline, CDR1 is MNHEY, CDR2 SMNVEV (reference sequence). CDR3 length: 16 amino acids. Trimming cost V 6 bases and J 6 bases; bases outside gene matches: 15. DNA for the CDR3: TGTGCCAGCAGACCATCCTCCGGGACAGGGATAAGCGAGCAGTACTTC. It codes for CASRPSSGTGISEQYF.